The clone carrying this T cell receptor beta chain appeared once. As yet, its antigen is unknown. Reverse transcribing all isolated RNA meant expressed TCRB transcripts were sequenced. The protocol was immunoSEQ multiplex PCR, while the TCRdb copy is restricted to in-frame clones and leaves out a portion. The sample consists of 120,000 to 150,000 clones, 10% to 15% of them appearing once. Via CD45RO/CCR7/CD25/CD127/CD95/CD27, cells of the CD4+ naive, central memory, regulatory and stem cell-like memory subsets were sorted. These data originate in a study of beta chain features in type 1 diabetes. General study results and limits: TCRB CDR3 length was moderately but significantly reduced in all four CD4+ subsets of Type 1 diabetes patients. TCRB repertoires of naive, central memory and Treg cells appeared more similar among patients than among healthy donors. High TCR expression in some cells could lead to their over-representation in cDNA sequencing.

The sample was central memory CD4+ T cells from blood. The sequence was collected from a man between 18 and 29 years old with type 1 diabetes.

CDR3 sequence: CASSQDSSGGLSYNEQFF. The CDR3 DNA follows: TGTGCCAGCAGCCAAGACTCTAGCGGGGGCCTTTCCTACAATGAGCAGTTCTTC. The chain has TRBV4-2 and TRBJ2-1, with 10 bases fitting TRBD2. V was clipped by 0 bases and J by 1 base; unmatched bases: 6. This CDR3 comprises 18 residues. Germline CDR1 is LGHNA and CDR2 is YNFKEQ.